The sequence of this T cell receptor beta chain was determined in a study of cytomegalovirus exposure and HLA in healthy donors (dated by TCRdb to the late 2010s). Regarding the complete study: In an earlier analysis of roughly 500 of the donors, approximately 260 Gb of sequence data and 90 million to 120 million unique TCR beta sequences from approximately 180 million T cells were reported. Every repertoire in the discovery cohort had been generated on one and the same sequencing platform. Approximately 300 gigabases of sequencing data and about 92 million unique TCR sequences made up an early release that covered 500 to 700 HLA-typed donors. Rather than drawing on any new phenotypic data, the later analysis identified candidate immune exposures from TCR beta sequences and the way those sequences occurred across donors. Alongside the repertoire data, information on donor age, sex, ethnicity and CMV serostatus was compiled. To predict cytomegalovirus infection status, the study combined high-throughput TCR immunosequencing, statistical association of individual TCRs with disease status, and machine learning. HLA typing included class I and class II loci at four-digit resolution. A later genetic analysis used genome-wide SNP genotypes for about three fifths of the 666 donors, treating that subset as a discovery cohort. The study aimed to test whether signatures of past pathogen exposure could be identified by cataloging public T cell receptors. Typing coverage varied by locus: roughly 620-630 donors for A, B, C, DRB1 and DQB1; 522 for DQA1; more than 600 for DPA1; more than 450 for DPB1. The genetic ancestry cluster associated with self-reported Caucasian donors included roughly 84% of the 300 to 400 genotyped donors. Across approximately 420 genotyped donors of the cohort, an average of roughly 250,000 unique TCR beta nucleotide sequences per donor were sequenced, and approximately 17% of those sequences were non-productive. Using immunosequencing, the study profiled T cell repertoires from around 670 subjects and related those repertoires to cytomegalovirus serostatus. A later analysis re-analyzed previously published TCR beta repertoires from 650 to 800 donors and added high-resolution HLA genotyping to study TCR occurrence patterns. In addition to the first cohort of 500 to 850 subjects, a separate validation cohort of 120 different subjects was used. In an earlier analysis of over 550 of the donors, high-throughput TCR beta sequencing was used to judge whether each TCR beta V gene segment behaved as functional or pseudogenic. Because of strong linkage in the cohort, four or five DR-DQ haplotypes were treated as single units for association and clustering. Results the study describes overall, beyond this receptor: The classifier was reported to diagnose cytomegalovirus status with high specificity and sensitivity in both the original and validation cohorts. At a false discovery rate of 0.05, a later analysis linked 16,951 TCR beta sequences to specific HLA alleles. A later genetic analysis associated a missense DCLRE1C variant with V-gene and J-gene trimming of TCR beta chains, and an independent cohort replicated the association. Because HLA typing was unavailable for some donors at each locus, only the typed subset was used in association tests. The study listed 164 TCR beta chains as associated with cytomegalovirus. The authors suggested that the approach could potentially be extended to other disease states and immunological phenotypes. Compared with the approximately 720-donor mean, donors in an Asian-associated ancestry cluster had fewer N-insertions in productive TCRs, according to a later genetic analysis. In a later analysis, the rate of TCR association differed among HLA loci, with DRB1 alleles having the most associated TCRs and HLA-C alleles having the fewest. For the cohort, immune exposure information was limited to CMV serostatus. A further reported finding was that TCR beta sequences accurately predicted the HLA-A and HLA-B alleles for most subjects in the first cohort. An earlier analysis of some 560 of the donors showed that most TCR beta V segments appeared in productive rearrangements either about 87% or about 30% of the time, which broadly matched IMGT annotations. Sequencing depth was assumed to be roughly uniform across donors in the presence/absence analyses, though that assumption may not hold. Most TCR sequences were observed very rarely across donors, whereas some public TCRs were present in many individuals. Strong co-occurrence of HLA alleles, especially DR and DQ, made assigning TCR associations to individual alleles difficult. According to a later analysis, parvovirus B19, influenza, CMV and Epstein-Barr virus appeared linked to several top co-occurrence clusters. The earlier analysis of almost 600 of the donors excluded approximately 15 rarely observed V segments, including chromosome 9 orphons, because counts were too low. In vitro tests confirmed that a few of the cytomegalovirus-associated TCR beta chains recognize cytomegalovirus antigens. Most CMV-associated TCR beta chains appeared to be HLA-restricted in a later analysis, and the HLA associations seemed to be driven largely by CMV exposure. This cohort had only TCR beta chains sequenced, and the lack of alpha or paired-chain data limited which features could be detected. Correlated functional status among segregating V segments might reflect linkage disequilibrium, but an unknown experimental factor could not be ruled out. In a later analysis, HLA-associated TCR beta chains were found to be more clonally expanded and to have lower generation probabilities than equally common non-associated chains. A cluster of highly shared sequence variants was judged likely to represent a technical artifact of the sequencing pipeline. The 87-base-pair reads could not distinguish some IMGT-functional V segments, including TRBV6-2 and TRBV6-3, so those segments were excluded.

Concerning this clone: The antigen this receptor binds is unknown. One base away there is no much larger clone; base qualities are not given.

Receptor libraries were prepared by the immunoSEQ multiplex PCR assay. For the multiplex PCR, a mixture combining 60 forward primers for TCR Vbeta segments and 13 reverse primers for TCR Jbeta segments was used. Amplification of the CDR3 region of rearranged TCR beta genes was performed with a multiplex PCR assay on genomic DNA. On the Illumina HiSeq System, the amplified TCR beta libraries were sequenced as 87-base-pair reads. For the original study's pipeline: A later analysis tallied 80 million to 95 million unique TCR beta chains across the 640 or so repertoires, and approximately 12 million of those chains were shared by two or more donors. To remove PCR and sequencing errors, raw reads were error-corrected and collapsed into unique sequences using a nearest-neighbor algorithm that merged closely related sequences. CDR3 sequences were aligned to IMGT reference sequences to assign V, D and J gene segments. Each retained sequence needed at least a six-nucleotide match to both a V gene segment and a J gene segment. A rearrangement was called productive if the CDR3 had no stop codons and remained in frame with V and J, and every other rearrangement was called non-productive. CDR3 was defined according to IMGT convention as the region running from the second conserved V-encoded cysteine to the conserved J-encoded phenylalanine. The earlier analysis of some 580 of the donors excluded any sequence lacking an unambiguous match to a single V gene segment. An earlier analysis of roughly 590 of the donors called V segments functional above 56.7% productive rearrangements and segregating when the between-donor standard deviation exceeded 5%. A statistical classification framework was built for diagnosing cytomegalovirus status from the catalog of TCR beta chain sequences. V and J gene assignment, in a later analysis, came from comparing TCR nucleotide sequences with IMGT/GENE-DB human TR gene sequences. In a later analysis, CDR3 sequences and most-parsimonious VDJ recombination scenarios were assigned using the TCRdist pipeline. In a later analysis, each TCR beta chain was defined by its CDR3 amino acid sequence together with its V-gene family, and reads lacking a unique V-gene family were excluded. A later analysis removed over 500 highly shared, low-generation-probability nucleotide sequences to deal with suspected cross-contamination and a sequencing artifact. A later analysis calculated a clonal expansion index for each public chain from normalized within-repertoire ranks of inferred template counts. In a later analysis, generation probabilities were computed using a VDJ recombination model fitted to out-of-frame rearrangements, and the results were checked against IGoR. A later analysis scored TCR-TCR, TCR-HLA and TCR-CMV co-occurrence with hypergeometric tests, applying a repertoire-size bias correction to TCR pairs. To estimate false discovery rates, a later analysis permuted the HLA or CMV assignments 20 times. In a later analysis, co-occurring TCRs were grouped using DBSCAN, and TCRdist sequence similarity was added for clustering within HLA-allele-positive subsets. Repertoires with fewer than 30,000 or more than 120,000 public chains were left out of co-occurrence clustering, as were four to six repertoires with anomalous nucleotide sharing. TCRdb carries this immuneACCESS record with in-frame sequences only. Its versions omit some clonotypes, under half of them owing to an unresolved V gene in the studies checked, with the rest unexplained. V and J calls and clone size are as listed in that table; D and trimming were resolved from the DNA. The sample records around 200,000 clones, 70% to 85% of which are singletons. The ten biggest clones cover 3.5% to 5% of the sample.

CDR1 and CDR2 (SQVTM, ANQGSEA) derive from the germline V gene. The CDR3 runs 16 residues from the cysteine to the phenylalanine. Only CDR3 DNA is held: 48 bases, read in frame from base 1. Relative to germline, V is missing 4 bases and J is missing 4 bases, with 14 bases of the junction outside any gene match. The cohort comprised hundreds of healthy bone marrow donors. Cohort members were all nominally healthy when sampled, although unrecorded immune exposures were likely present. The donor was CMV seropositive and belonged to the group of 250 to 300 seropositive cohort members. Every donor gave a peripheral blood sample, and the peripheral blood mononuclear cells from that sample were used for TCR beta sequencing. The Qiagen DNeasy Blood Extraction Kit was used to extract genomic DNA from the blood cell samples.

The rearranged chain carries TRBV29-1 and TRBJ2-7, and 9 bases in between align with TRBD1. The sequencing input was PBMCs. The source of this sequence is a woman younger than 45 in good health and CMV-seropositive. The CDR3 corresponds to CSVVPYHTGQGYEQYF. The nucleotide sequence reads as follows: TGCAGCGTTGTCCCCTACCATACGGGACAGGGTTACGAGCAGTACTTC.